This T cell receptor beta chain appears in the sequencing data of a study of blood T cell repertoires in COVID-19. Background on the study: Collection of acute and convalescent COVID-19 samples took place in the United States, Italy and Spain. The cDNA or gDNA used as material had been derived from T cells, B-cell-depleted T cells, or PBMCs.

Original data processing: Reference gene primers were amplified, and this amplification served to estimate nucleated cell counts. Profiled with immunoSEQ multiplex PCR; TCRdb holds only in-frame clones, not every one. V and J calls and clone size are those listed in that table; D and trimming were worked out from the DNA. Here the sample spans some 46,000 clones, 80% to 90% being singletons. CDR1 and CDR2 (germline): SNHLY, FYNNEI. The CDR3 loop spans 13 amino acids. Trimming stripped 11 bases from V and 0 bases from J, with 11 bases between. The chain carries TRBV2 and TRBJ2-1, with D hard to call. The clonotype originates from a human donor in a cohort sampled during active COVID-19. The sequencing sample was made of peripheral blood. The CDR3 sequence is CASIPSSYNEQFF. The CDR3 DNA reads TGTGCCTCCATCCCGAGCTCCTACAATGAGCAGTTCTTC.